This entry lists 22 T cell receptor beta chains sequenced from one sample in a study of CD8 T cells in ankylosing spondylitis. TCRdb itself ran the 5' RACE reads through MiXCR, one entry per CDR3 protein. The table includes 200,000 to 300,000 distinct CDR3 sequences, over 7% detected once. What was sequenced was blood, either unsorted or a sorted T cell fraction (not recorded which). The receptors derive from a female donor with ankylosing spondylitis or in good health (not recorded which).

The table lists this clonotype with many counts. The J gene is TRBJ1-2, the V gene TRBV30; possibly TRBD1 for D (5 bases). There are 13 residues in the CDR3. V shed 3 bases and J shed 5 bases, with 13 bases lying between them. Germline V lookup: CDR1 GTSNPN, CDR2 SVGIG (reference sequence). The CDR3 protein is CAWRVLGVYGYTF. CDR3 sequence (DNA): TGTGCCTGGAGGGTTTTGGGGGTTTATGGCTACACCTTC.

This clonotype was recorded a few times. This rearrangement joins TRBV9 to TRBJ2-6, with unresolved D. The germline V gene has CDR1 SGDLS and CDR2 YYNGEE. The CDR3 spans 14 residues. Deletions cut 7 bases from V and 0 bases from J, with 8 bases between. Here the CDR3 reads CASRNTSGANVLTF. The DNA for the CDR3 is TGTGCCAGCCGGAACACCTCTGGGGCCAACGTCCTGACTTTC.

The sample holds many counts of this clonotype. The gene calls are TRBV12-3 or TRBV12-4 and TRBJ2-7, with a tentative D call TRBD1 (5 bases). The CDR3 totals 12 residues. V lost 4 bases to trimming and J lost 7 bases, with 11 bases between them. CDR3 sequence: CASSSAGQEQYF. The CDR3 nucleotides are TGTGCCAGCAGTTCGGCAGGGCAAGAGCAGTACTTC.

The sample holds a few counts of this clonotype. The V gene is TRBV4-3, the J gene TRBJ1-1; unclear D gene. CDR1 and CDR2 (germline): LGHNA, YSLEER. The V gene lost 0 bases and the J gene lost 1 base, with 12 bases spanning the gap. The CDR3 has 16 residues. The CDR3: CASSQDRRTANTEAFF. CDR3 coding DNA: TGCGCCAGCAGCCAAGATCGGCGGACGGCGAACACTGAAGCTTTCTTT.

This clonotype was found many times. The J gene is TRBJ1-4, the V gene TRBV18; tentatively, D is TRBD1 (6 bases). Trimming removed 3 bases from V and 4 bases from J, with 12 bases in between. Looked up from germline, CDR1 is KGHSH and CDR2 is LQKENI. The CDR3 sequence is 15 residues long. The chain's CDR3 is CASSPTTGRNEKLFF. For the CDR3, the DNA is TGTGCCAGCTCACCTACGACAGGCCGTAATGAAAAACTGTTTTTT.

There are many counts of this clonotype. This chain links TRBV28 with TRBJ2-3; 8 nucleotides line up with TRBD1. The CDR3 covers 16 residues. The ends lost 3 bases at V and 1 base at J; junction bases unmatched: 6. CDR1 and CDR2 (germline): MDHEN, SYDVKM. The CDR3 DNA reads TGTGCCAGCAGTTTGGACAGGGCAGTTGGCACAGATACGCAGTATTTT. Protein product: CASSLDRAVGTDTQYF.

This clonotype showed up many times. The chain uses TRBV12-5 and TRBJ1-5; D uncertain. V was clipped by 6 bases and J by 10 bases, with 10 bases between them. The CDR3 has 11 residues. From germline, CDR1 is LGHNT and CDR2 FRNRAP. This CDR3 is CASGTNRPQHF. CDR3 coding DNA: TGTGCTAGTGGCACGAATCGACCCCAGCATTTT.

The table lists this clonotype with many counts. J is TRBJ2-7 and V is TRBV7-2, with D unresolved. This CDR3 region has 14 residues. Germline CDR1 reads SGHTA; CDR2 reads FQGNSA. Trimming pared 1 base from V and 6 bases from J, leaving 13 bases between. CDR3 loop: CASSLGILSSEQYF. The CDR3 DNA is TGTGCCAGCAGCTTAGGGATTTTGAGTTCCGAGCAGTACTTC.

This clonotype was recorded at least ten times. The chain uses TRBV11-2 and TRBJ2-7; maybe TRBD1 (5 bases). The germline V gene encodes CDR1 SGHAT and CDR2 FQNNGV. CDR3 length: 14 residues. Trimming stripped 0 bases from V and 3 bases from J, with 9 bases between. The CDR3 nucleotides read TGTGCCAGCAGCTTAGATTCAGGGATCTACGAGCAGTACTTC. Protein product: CASSLDSGIYEQYF.

This clonotype came up many times. The chain recombines TRBV5-1 with TRBJ2-1; TRBD1 matches at 7 bases. CDR3 length equals 15 residues. The ends lost 4 bases at V and 6 bases at J; junction bases unmatched: 10. From germline, CDR1 is SGHRS and CDR2 YFSETQ. For the CDR3, the DNA is TGCGCCAGCAGCCCTCCCCGGGACAGCCTCAATGAGCAGTTCTTC. Its translation is CASSPPRDSLNEQFF.

This clonotype was seen just once. A much larger clone sits a single nucleotide away, making a read error possible. The chain has TRBV19 and TRBJ2-5; D not certain. V lost 5 bases to trimming and J lost 2 bases, with 18 bases between them. The CDR3 runs to 16 residues. Germline-derived CDR1 and CDR2 are LNHDA and SQIVND (reference sequence). This CDR3 is CASSANRALVQETQYF. CDR3 DNA: TGTGCCAGTAGTGCCAATAGGGCGCTAGTGCAAGAGACCCAGTACTTC.

This clonotype was counted only a few times. The CDR3 nucleotides are TGTGCCAGCAGCTGGGGGCGGGGTTACAATTCACCCCTCCACTTT. Its translation is CASSWGRGYNSPLHF. This chain links TRBV3-1 with TRBJ1-6; TRBD1 might be the D (6 bases). The CDR3 totals 15 residues. V shed 5 bases and J shed 7 bases, with 15 bases lying between them. CDR1 is LGHDT and CDR2 is YNNKEL in the germline V gene (reference sequence).

The sample holds many counts of this clonotype. The chain recombines TRBV29-1 with TRBJ1-1; the D gene is possibly TRBD1 (5 bases). The CDR3 has 13 residues. Trimming took off 7 bases at V and 3 bases at J, with 15 bases between the two ends. Per the germline V gene, CDR1 is SQVTM and CDR2 is ANQGSEA. The CDR3 region has the DNA TGCAGCGCTGGTATGGGGGGACACACTGAAGCTTTCTTT. As protein: CSAGMGGHTEAFF.

This clonotype showed up many times. The rearrangement joins TRBV3-1 to TRBJ2-5; no clear D. The length of the CDR3 is 15 residues. V dropped 1 base and J dropped 2 bases, with 11 bases sitting between them. Germline lookup yields CDR1 LGHDT and CDR2 YNNKEL (reference sequence). The CDR3 loop reads CASSQGVRRQETQYF. CDR3 bases: TGTGCCAGCAGCCAAGGGGTTCGGCGGCAAGAGACCCAGTACTTC.

V and J are TRBV6-1 and TRBJ2-5; D is unclear. Trimming removed 6 bases from V and 3 bases from J, with 14 bases in between. The CDR3 runs to 14 residues. Germline CDR1 and CDR2: MNHNS and SASEGT. CDR3: CASRIRDGKETQYF. DNA of the CDR3: TGTGCCAGCAGGATAAGAGACGGCAAAGAGACCCAGTACTTC.

This clonotype was counted ten times or more. The V call is TRBV18, the J call TRBJ2-3, with D unresolved. This CDR3 is built from 14 residues. The germline V gene encodes CDR1 KGHSH and CDR2 LQKENI. V lost 2 bases to trimming and J lost 1 base, with 7 bases between them. Written as DNA, the CDR3 is TGTGCCAGCTCACCAGGTATCCGCACAGATACGCAGTATTTT. Translation: CASSPGIRTDTQYF.

This clonotype was counted ten times or more. V gene TRBV6-1 combines with J gene TRBJ2-6; D unclear. Trimming shortened V by 6 bases and J by 0 bases, and 12 bases separated the two germline ends. The CDR3 is made up of 16 amino acids. From germline, CDR1 is MNHNS and CDR2 SASEGT. CDR3 DNA sequence: TGTGCCAGCAGCACCTCGGTACTCTCTGGGGCCAACGTCCTGACTTTC. It codes for CASSTSVLSGANVLTF.

This rearrangement joins TRBV4-3 to TRBJ2-3; D gene uncertain. The CDR3 totals 17 residues. Trimming removed 0 bases from V and 0 bases from J, with 13 bases in between. In germline, CDR1 is LGHNA, CDR2 YSLEER. CDR3: CASSQDPGPKSTDTQYF. Written as DNA, the CDR3 is TGCGCCAGCAGCCAAGACCCCGGGCCAAAAAGCACAGATACGCAGTATTTT.

This clonotype has a count of ten or more. V and J are TRBV30 and TRBJ2-3; TRBD2 matches at 8 bases. The CDR3 length is 14 residues. Looked up from germline, CDR1 is GTSNPN and CDR2 is SVGIG (reference sequence). Trimming took 3 bases from V and 5 from J; bases not matched to a gene: 7. CDR3 in DNA: TGTGCCTGGAGGATAGCGGGAATGCAAGATACGCAGTATTTT. Translation gives CAWRIAGMQDTQYF.

The V gene is TRBV6-5, the J gene TRBJ1-1; D call uncertain. Germline-derived CDR1 and CDR2 are MNHEY and SVGAGI. This CDR3 comprises 16 residues. Trimming removed 0 bases from V and 1 base from J, with 12 bases in between. The CDR3 reads CASSYSMPPTNTEAFF. CDR3 nucleotide sequence: TGTGCCAGCAGTTACTCGATGCCACCTACGAACACTGAAGCTTTCTTT.

The CDR3 sequence: CASSFGVQGHGYTF. In DNA, the CDR3 is TGTGCCAGCAGCTTTGGAGTACAGGGGCACGGCTACACCTTC. The gene calls are TRBV7-9 and TRBJ1-2, with 7 bases aligning to TRBD1. The CDR3 loop spans 14 amino acids. After removal of 3 bases from V and 8 bases from J, the junction contained 9 bases not matched to a gene. Germline-derived CDR1 and CDR2 are SEHNR and FQNEAQ (reference sequence).

This clonotype was observed many times. The V call is TRBV29-1, the J call TRBJ1-1; no firm D call. This CDR3 is 13 amino acids long. Per the germline V gene, CDR1 is SQVTM and CDR2 is ANQGSEA. With 4 bases removed from V and 3 bases from J, the gap between germline ends came to 12 bases. CDR3 loop: CSVAEARDTEAFF. CDR3 in DNA: TGCAGCGTTGCCGAAGCTCGGGACACTGAAGCTTTCTTT.